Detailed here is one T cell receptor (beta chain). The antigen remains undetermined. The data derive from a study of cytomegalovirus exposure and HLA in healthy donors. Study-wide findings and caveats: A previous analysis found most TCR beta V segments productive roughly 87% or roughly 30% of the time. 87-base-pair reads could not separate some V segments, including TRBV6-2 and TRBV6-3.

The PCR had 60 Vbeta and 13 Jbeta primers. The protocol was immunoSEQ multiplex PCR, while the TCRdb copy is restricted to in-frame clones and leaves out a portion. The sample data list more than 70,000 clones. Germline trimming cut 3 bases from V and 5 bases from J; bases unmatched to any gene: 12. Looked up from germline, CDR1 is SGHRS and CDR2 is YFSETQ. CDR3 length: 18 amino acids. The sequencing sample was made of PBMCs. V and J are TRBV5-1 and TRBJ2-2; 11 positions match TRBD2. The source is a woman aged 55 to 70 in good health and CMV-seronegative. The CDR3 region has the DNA TGCGCCAGCAGCTCTCACCCGGGACTAGCGGCGGGGACCGGGGAGCTGTTTTTT. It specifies CASSSHPGLAAGTGELFF.